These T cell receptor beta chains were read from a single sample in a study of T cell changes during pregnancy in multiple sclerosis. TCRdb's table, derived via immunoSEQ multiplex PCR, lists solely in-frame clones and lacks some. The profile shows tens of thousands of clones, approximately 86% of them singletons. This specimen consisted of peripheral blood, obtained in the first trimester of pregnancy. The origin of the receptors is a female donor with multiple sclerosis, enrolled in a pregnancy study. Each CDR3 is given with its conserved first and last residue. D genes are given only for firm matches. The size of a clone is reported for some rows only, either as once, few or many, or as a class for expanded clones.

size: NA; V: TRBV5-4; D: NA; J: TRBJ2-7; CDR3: CASSLGSGYEQYF; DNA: TGTGCCAGCAGCTTGGGTAGCGGATACGAGCAGTACTTC
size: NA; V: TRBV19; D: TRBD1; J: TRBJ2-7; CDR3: CASSRQGSGEQYF; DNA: TGTGCCAGTAGTAGACAGGGTTCGGGTGAGCAGTACTTC
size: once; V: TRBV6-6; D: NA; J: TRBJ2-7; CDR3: CASRRRRGSNYEQYF; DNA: TGTGCCAGCAGACGCAGAAGGGGGAGCAACTACGAGCAGTACTTC
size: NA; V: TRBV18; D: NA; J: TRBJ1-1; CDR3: CASSPLQGRNTEAFF; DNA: TGTGCCAGCTCACCGCTACAGGGAAGGAACACTGAAGCTTTCTTT
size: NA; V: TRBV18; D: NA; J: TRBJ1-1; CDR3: CASSLERVNTEAFF; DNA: TGTGCCAGCTCACTGGAACGGGTCAACACTGAAGCTTTCTTT
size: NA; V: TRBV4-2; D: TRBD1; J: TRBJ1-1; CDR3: CASSQLSTGVAFF; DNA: TGTGCCAGCAGCCAACTTAGTACAGGGGTAGCTTTCTTT
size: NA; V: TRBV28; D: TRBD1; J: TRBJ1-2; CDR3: CASSYDRVSSLNYGYTF; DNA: TGTGCCAGCAGTTATGACAGGGTTTCGTCGCTAAACTATGGCTACACCTTC
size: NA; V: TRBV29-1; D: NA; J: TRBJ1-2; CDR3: CSARTGGYGYTF; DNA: TGCAGCGCCCGGACGGGAGGTTATGGCTACACCTTC
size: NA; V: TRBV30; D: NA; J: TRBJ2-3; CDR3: CAWMSVTDTQYF; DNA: TGTGCCTGGATGTCAGTGACAGATACGCAGTATTTT
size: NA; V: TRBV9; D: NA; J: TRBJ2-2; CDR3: CASSVGSTGELFF; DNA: TGTGCCAGCAGCGTAGGCAGCACCGGGGAGCTGTTTTTT